This TCR beta chain appears in the sequencing data of a study of blood T cell repertoires in COVID-19. Germline V gene sequence: CDR1 SGHNT, CDR2 YYREEE (reference sequence). Trimming took off 1 base at V and 2 bases at J, with 9 bases between the two ends. The CDR3 loop spans 14 amino acids. Only in-frame clones appear in the TCRdb table, and some are missing; sequencing was by immunoSEQ multiplex PCR. The profile shows about 210,000 clones, around 80% of them singletons. This chain joins TRBV5-4 and TRBJ1-2; tentatively, D is TRBD1 (5 bases). Sequenced material: peripheral blood. The receptor was derived from a man aged 35-49 years who had recovered from COVID-19. The chain's CDR3 is CASSLRQGNYGYTF. The CDR3 bases are TGTGCCAGCAGCTTGCGTCAGGGCAACTATGGCTACACCTTC.